Sequencing of this T cell receptor (beta chain) was carried out in a study of T cells in Graves' hyperthyroidism and ophthalmopathy. Patients aged 18 to 65 had newly diagnosed hyperthyroidism lasting under 2 months. Diagnosing involved the use of clinical symptoms, serum thyroxine and TRAb, thyroid ultrasound and orbital computed tomography. Roughly 9.1 ml of fresh peripheral blood supplied the PBMCs. Researchers took RNA transcripts and amplified the TCR beta CDR3 regions from them. TCR CDR3 regions were first amplified by RT-PCR with HTBI primers. From the multiplex PCR reads, TCRdb called clonotypes with MiXCR, one entry per CDR3 protein. The sample shows about 360,000 distinct CDR3 sequences, approximately 25% of them seen only once. This clonotype was observed a handful of times. The receptor comes from a man over 45 with Graves' hyperthyroidism. Source material: blood.

This CDR3 reads CASSAWGRENIQYF. The CDR3 bases are TGTGCCAGCAGCGCCTGGGGGAGGGAAAACATTCAGTACTTC. V usage is TRBV11-3 and J usage is TRBJ2-4; the match to TRBD2 covers 7 bases. Germline V gene sequence: CDR1 SGHNT, CDR2 YENEEA. V lost 5 bases, J lost 5 bases, and 6 bases stayed unmatched. The CDR3 is 14 amino acids.